The 3 T cell receptor beta chains listed next were all sequenced from one sample in a study of T cell responses to AZD1222 COVID-19 vaccine. Only in-frame clones appear in the TCRdb table, and some are missing; sequencing was by immunoSEQ multiplex PCR. This sample has 120,000 to 150,000 clones; around 90% occur once, and the top ten carry approximately 5.1%. The sample here was peripheral blood, taken 28 days after the second dose of the MenACWY control vaccine. The source is an adult who received the MenACWY meningococcal vaccine as a control.

This sequence joins TRBV28 and TRBJ1-6; unclear D gene. The V end lost 6 bases, the J end lost 10 bases, and 10 bases lay between the germline ends. The CDR3 loop spans 12 amino acids. The germline V gene encodes CDR1 MDHEN and CDR2 SYDVKM. Here the CDR3 reads CASRPGRSPLHF. DNA of the CDR3: TGTGCCAGCAGGCCCGGTCGGTCACCCCTCCACTTT. Combining the CDR3 with reference TRBV28 and TRBJ1-6 gives the whole variable domain DVKVTQSSRYLVKRTGEKVFLECVQDMDHENMFWYRQDPGLGLRLIYFSYDVKMKEKGDIPEGYSVSREKKERFSLILESASTNQTSMYLCASRPGRSPLHFGNGTRLTVT.

The chain links TRBV6-6 to TRBJ1-5; D is unclear. Trimming removed 7 bases at V and 5 bases at J, with 12 bases between. The CDR3 spans 13 residues. The germline V gene has CDR1 MNHNY and CDR2 SVGAGI (reference sequence). Here the CDR3 DNA reads TGTGCCAGCACAAGGACGGCGGATCAGCCCCAGCATTTT. It specifies CASTRTADQPQHF.

This rearrangement joins TRBV5-4 to TRBJ1-6, with D possibly being TRBD1 (5 bases). Germline V gene sequence: CDR1 SGHNT, CDR2 YYREEE (reference sequence). V lost 0 bases and J 5 bases, leaving 6 bases between the germline ends. This CDR3 has 14 residues. The CDR3 coding sequence is TGTGCCAGCAGCTTGGACAGGAATAATTCACCCCTCCACTTT. Translated, it gives CASSLDRNNSPLHF.